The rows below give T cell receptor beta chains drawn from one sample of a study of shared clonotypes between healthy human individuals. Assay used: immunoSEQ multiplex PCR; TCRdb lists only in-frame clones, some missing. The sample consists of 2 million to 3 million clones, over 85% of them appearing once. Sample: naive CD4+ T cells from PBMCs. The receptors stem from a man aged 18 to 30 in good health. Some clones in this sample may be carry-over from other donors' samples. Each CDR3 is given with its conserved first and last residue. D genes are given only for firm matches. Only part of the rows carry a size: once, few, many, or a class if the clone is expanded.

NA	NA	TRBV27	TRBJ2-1	CASRSAGGTGSSYNEQFF	TGTGCCAGCAGGTCCGCGGGAGGGACAGGCTCATCCTACAATGAGCAGTTCTTC
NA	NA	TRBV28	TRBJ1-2	CASSPPDRTLYGYTF	TGTGCCAGCAGTCCACCAGACAGGACTCTCTATGGCTACACCTTC
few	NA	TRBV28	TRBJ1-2	CASSLTGNYGYTF	TGTGCCAGCAGTTTAACCGGGAACTATGGCTACACCTTC
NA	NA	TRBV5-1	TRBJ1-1	CASSLNPGMLIEAFF	TGCGCCAGCAGCTTGAATCCGGGGATGCTCATTGAAGCTTTCTTT
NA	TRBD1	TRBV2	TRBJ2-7	CASSDAGTGTDEQYF	TGTGCCAGCAGTGATGCCGGGACAGGAACTGACGAGCAGTACTTC
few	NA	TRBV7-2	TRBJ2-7	CASSQYYEQYF	TGTGCCAGCAGCCAATACTACGAGCAGTACTTC
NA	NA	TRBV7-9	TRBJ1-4	CASSPRRTGEKLFF	TGTGCCAGCAGCCCCCGTCGGACTGGGGAAAAACTGTTTTTT
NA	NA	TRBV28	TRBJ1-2	CASKWTDYGYTF	TGTGCCAGCAAATGGACAGACTATGGCTACACCTTC
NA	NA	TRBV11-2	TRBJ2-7	CASSYERAYEQYF	TGTGCCAGCAGCTATGAACGGGCCTACGAGCAGTACTTC
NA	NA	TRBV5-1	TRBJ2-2	CASSLDFRGHGELFF	TGCGCCAGCAGCTTGGATTTCCGGGGCCACGGGGAGCTGTTTTTT
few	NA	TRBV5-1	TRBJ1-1	CASSLTGYEAFF	TGCGCCAGCAGCCTGACAGGATATGAAGCTTTCTTT
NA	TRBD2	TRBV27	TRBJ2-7	CASSLSAPGASGSYEQYF	TGTGCCAGCAGTTTATCGGCCCCCGGGGCTAGCGGGAGCTACGAGCAGTACTTC
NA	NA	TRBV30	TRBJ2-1	CASDSSSYNEQFF	TGTGCCTCGGACTCGAGCTCCTACAATGAGCAGTTCTTC
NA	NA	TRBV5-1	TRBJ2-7	CASSPGRLSSYEQYF	TGCGCCAGCAGCCCGGGACGCCTGAGCTCCTACGAGCAGTACTTC
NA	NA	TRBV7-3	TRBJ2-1	CASSLRAGIFAKQFF	TGTGCCAGCAGCTTACGGGCAGGGATTTTCGCGAAGCAGTTCTTC
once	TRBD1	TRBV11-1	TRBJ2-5	CASSPDGDRVRQETQYF	TGTGCCAGCAGCCCGGACGGGGACAGGGTACGACAAGAGACCCAGTACTTC
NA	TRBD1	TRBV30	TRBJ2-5	CAWAISRTGQYF	TGTGCCTGGGCTATCTCAAGGACAGGGCAGTACTTC
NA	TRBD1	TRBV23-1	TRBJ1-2	CASNGTVNYGYTF	TGCGCCAGCAATGGGACAGTAAACTATGGCTACACCTTC
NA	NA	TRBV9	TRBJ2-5	CASSGGGETQYF	TGTGCCAGCAGCGGCGGAGGAGAGACCCAGTACTTC
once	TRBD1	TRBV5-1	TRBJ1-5	CASAPGGAMGNQPQHF	TGCGCCAGCGCACCAGGGGGCGCGATGGGCAATCAGCCCCAGCATTTT
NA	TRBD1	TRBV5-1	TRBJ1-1	CASSSQTGANTEAFF	TGCGCCAGCAGCTCCCAGACAGGGGCGAACACTGAAGCTTTCTTT
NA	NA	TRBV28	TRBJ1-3	CASTAGAGNTIYF	TGTGCCAGCACGGCAGGGGCCGGAAACACCATATATTTT
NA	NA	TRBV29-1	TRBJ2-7	CSVASGVYEQYF	TGCAGCGTTGCTTCTGGCGTCTACGAGCAGTACTTC
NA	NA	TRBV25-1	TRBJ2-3	CASSDSSTNTDTQYF	TGTGCCAGCAGTGATTCGTCGACGAACACAGATACGCAGTATTTT
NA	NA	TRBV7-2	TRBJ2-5	CASSFLNGGVVGTQYF	TGTGCCAGCAGCTTCTTAAACGGAGGAGTAGTAGGGACCCAGTACTTC
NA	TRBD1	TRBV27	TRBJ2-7	CASSFGTGTSEQYF	TGTGCCAGCAGTTTTGGGACAGGGACATCCGAGCAGTACTTC
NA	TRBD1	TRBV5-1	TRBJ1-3	CASTFGTGAGNTIYF	TGCGCCAGCACCTTTGGGACAGGGGCTGGAAACACCATATATTTT
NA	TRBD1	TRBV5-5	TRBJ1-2	CASSRDRGDYGYTF	TGTGCCAGCAGTAGGGACAGGGGAGACTATGGCTACACCTTC
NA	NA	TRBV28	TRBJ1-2	CASSPGRANYGYTF	TGTGCCAGCAGCCCAGGGAGAGCTAACTATGGCTACACCTTC
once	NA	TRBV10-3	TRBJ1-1	CAISGGQVNTEAFF	TGTGCCATCAGTGGAGGGCAGGTGAACACTGAAGCTTTCTTT
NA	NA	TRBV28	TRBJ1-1	CASSGRKGRAFF	TGTGCCAGCAGTGGACGGAAAGGGCGAGCTTTCTTT
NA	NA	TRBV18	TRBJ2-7	CASSPREGQTHEQYF	TGTGCCAGCTCACCACGCGAGGGTCAAACCCACGAGCAGTACTTC
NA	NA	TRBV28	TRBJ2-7	CASSLGPRLGRGYEQYF	TGTGCCAGCAGTTTAGGGCCCAGACTAGGTAGGGGTTACGAGCAGTACTTC
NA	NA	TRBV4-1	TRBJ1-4	CASTPRARGGSTNEKLFF	TGCGCCAGCACCCCGCGCGCCCGGGGAGGTTCAACTAATGAAAAACTGTTTTTT
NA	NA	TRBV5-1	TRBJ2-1	CASSPGGTTEQFF	TGCGCCAGCAGCCCCGGGGGAACGACAGAGCAGTTCTTC
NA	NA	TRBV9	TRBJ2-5	CASSGGASWNQETQYF	TGTGCCAGCAGCGGGGGGGCTAGCTGGAACCAAGAGACCCAGTACTTC
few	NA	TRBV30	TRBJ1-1	CAWSVRENTEAFF	TGTGCCTGGAGTGTTCGTGAGAACACTGAAGCTTTCTTT
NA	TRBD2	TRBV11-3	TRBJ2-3	CASSASGGYTDTQYF	TGTGCCAGCAGTGCTAGCGGAGGCTACACAGATACGCAGTATTTT
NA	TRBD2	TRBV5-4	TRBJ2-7	CASSIRGREGSYEQYF	TGTGCCAGCAGCATTCGGGGGCGGGAGGGCTCCTACGAGCAGTACTTC
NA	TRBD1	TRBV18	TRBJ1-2	CASSPGQGSYGYTF	TGTGCCAGCTCACCGGGACAGGGGTCCTATGGCTACACCTTC
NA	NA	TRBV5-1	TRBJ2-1	CASSPGYNEQFF	TGCGCCAGCAGCCCAGGTTACAATGAGCAGTTCTTC